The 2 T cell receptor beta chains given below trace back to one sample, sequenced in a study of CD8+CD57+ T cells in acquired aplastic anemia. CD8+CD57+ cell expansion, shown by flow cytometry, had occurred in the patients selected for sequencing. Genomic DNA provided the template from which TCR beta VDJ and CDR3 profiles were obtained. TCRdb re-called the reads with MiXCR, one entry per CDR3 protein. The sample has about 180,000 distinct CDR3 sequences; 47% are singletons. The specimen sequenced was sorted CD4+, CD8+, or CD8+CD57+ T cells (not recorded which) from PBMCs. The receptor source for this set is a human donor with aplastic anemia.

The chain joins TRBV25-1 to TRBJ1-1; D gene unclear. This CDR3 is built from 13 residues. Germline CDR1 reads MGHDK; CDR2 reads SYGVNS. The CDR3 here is CASPRRGYTEAFF. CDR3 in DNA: TGTGCTAGTCCACGACGGGGTTACACTGAAGCTTTCTTT. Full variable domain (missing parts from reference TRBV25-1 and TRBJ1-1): EADIYQTPRYLVIGTGKKITLECSQTMGHDKMYWYQQDPGMELHLIHYSYGVNSTEKGDLSSESTVSRIRTEHFPLTLESARPSHTSQYLCASPRRGYTEAFFGQGTRLTVV.

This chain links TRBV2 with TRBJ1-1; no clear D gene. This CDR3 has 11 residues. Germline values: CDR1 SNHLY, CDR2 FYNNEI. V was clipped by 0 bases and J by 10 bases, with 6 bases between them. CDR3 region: CASSEAWGAFF. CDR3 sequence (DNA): TGTGCCAGCAGTGAAGCCTGGGGAGCTTTCTTT.